The clone carrying this T cell receptor beta chain was detected once. CDR3 length equals 10 residues. The germline V gene encodes CDR1 SQVTM and CDR2 ANQGSEA. V was shortened by 7 bases and J by 10 bases, with 11 bases between the two germline ends. This entry belongs to a study of T cell repertoires in cytomegalovirus infection. TCRdb reprocessed the reads via MiXCR and lists one record per CDR3 protein. This table holds around 280,000 distinct CDR3 sequences, approximately 14% found once. This clonotype was obtained from a human donor in good health (CMV status not recorded). Some clones in this sample may be carry-over from other donors' samples. The V and J genes are TRBV29-1 and TRBJ2-1; D not resolved. Sequenced sample: PBMCs. This chain's CDR3 is CSGWTSEQFF. The CDR3 bases are TGCAGCGGGTGGACGAGCGAGCAGTTCTTC.